These T cell receptor beta chains were read from a single sample in a study of beta chain features in type 1 diabetes. Profiled with immunoSEQ multiplex PCR; TCRdb holds only in-frame clones, not every one. The sample has around 400,000 clones; about 14% are singletons. Specimen: naive CD4+ T cells from blood. These receptors all stem from a woman in her late teens or twenties in good health. CDR3s include the opening cysteine and the closing phenylalanine or tryptophan. The D gene is left open where the match is weak. Clone size is shown for a subset of rows, as once, few, many or a class of expanded clone.

size	J	V	D	length	DNA	CDR3
few	TRBJ2-4	TRBV20-1	NA	11	TGCAGTGCTAGTCGGTCGAACATTCAGTACTTC	CSASRSNIQYF
NA	TRBJ1-2	TRBV6-5	TRBD1	13	TGTGCCAGCAGCCTCGGGACAGGGAATGGCTACACCTTC	CASSLGTGNGYTF
NA	TRBJ1-4	TRBV25-1	NA	15	TGTGCCAGCAGTGAATTGCGGCGGGTGGGTGAAAAACTGTTTTTT	CASSELRRVGEKLFF
NA	TRBJ2-5	TRBV7-3	TRBD2	14	TGTGCCAGCAGCTTAAACGGACTAGAGGGGACCCAGTACTTC	CASSLNGLEGTQYF
few	TRBJ1-5	TRBV30	NA	13	TGTGCCTGGGAGGCCAGGGGCAATCAGCCCCAGCATTTT	CAWEARGNQPQHF
few	TRBJ1-1	TRBV29-1	NA	14	TGCAGCGTTAAGAGTCGACATTCGAACACTGAAGCTTTCTTT	CSVKSRHSNTEAFF
few	TRBJ1-5	TRBV7-9	TRBD1	15	TGTGCCAGCAGCGCAGGGACAGATAGCAATCAGCCCCAGCATTTT	CASSAGTDSNQPQHF
NA	TRBJ1-2	TRBV7-9	TRBD1	15	TGTGCCAGCAGCTTCCCGGGACAGGGCCGCTATGGCTACACCTTC	CASSFPGQGRYGYTF
NA	TRBJ2-1	TRBV30	TRBD2	13	TGTGCCTGGAGGACGGGAGGGTACAATGAGCAGTTCTTC	CAWRTGGYNEQFF
NA	TRBJ2-3	TRBV18	NA	16	TGTGCCAGCTCACTATCTGACTCTCCTAGCACAGATACGCAGTATTTT	CASSLSDSPSTDTQYF
few	TRBJ2-6	TRBV9	TRBD2	18	TGTGCCAGCAGCCCCCGGGGTAGCGGGAGTAGTGGGGCCAACGTCCTGACTTTC	CASSPRGSGSSGANVLTF
NA	TRBJ1-3	TRBV28	TRBD1	17	TGTGCCAGCAGTTTATGGAGGACAGGCTTCTCTGGAAACACCATATATTTT	CASSLWRTGFSGNTIYF
NA	TRBJ2-5	TRBV6-1	TRBD1	15	TGTGCCAGCAGTATACAGGGGGCGAAGTGGGAGACCCAGTACTTC	CASSIQGAKWETQYF
NA	TRBJ2-1	TRBV30	NA	11	TGTGCCTGGAGTCTGAGTTATGAGCAGTTCTTC	CAWSLSYEQFF
NA	TRBJ2-1	TRBV29-1	TRBD2	14	TGCAGCGCCTCTGGGACTAGCGGGAGTAATGAGCAGTTCTTC	CSASGTSGSNEQFF
few	TRBJ2-3	TRBV7-2	TRBD2	16	TGTGCCAGCAGCTTCTTAGCGGGAGCTGTTGGAGATACGCAGTATTTT	CASSFLAGAVGDTQYF
NA	TRBJ2-7	TRBV7-3	NA	13	TGTGCCAGCAGCTCCGATTACAGGTCCGAGCAGTACTTC	CASSSDYRSEQYF
NA	TRBJ2-5	TRBV18	NA	13	TGTGCCAGCTCGGTCAGGGTGGAAGAGACCCAGTACTTC	CASSVRVEETQYF
few	TRBJ1-1	TRBV6-5	NA	13	TGTGCCAGCAGTCAGAGAGGGAACACTGAAGCTTTCTTT	CASSQRGNTEAFF
NA	TRBJ1-2	TRBV7-9	TRBD1	14	TGTGCCAGCAGCTTCACAGGGGGCGGCTATGGCTACACCTTC	CASSFTGGGYGYTF